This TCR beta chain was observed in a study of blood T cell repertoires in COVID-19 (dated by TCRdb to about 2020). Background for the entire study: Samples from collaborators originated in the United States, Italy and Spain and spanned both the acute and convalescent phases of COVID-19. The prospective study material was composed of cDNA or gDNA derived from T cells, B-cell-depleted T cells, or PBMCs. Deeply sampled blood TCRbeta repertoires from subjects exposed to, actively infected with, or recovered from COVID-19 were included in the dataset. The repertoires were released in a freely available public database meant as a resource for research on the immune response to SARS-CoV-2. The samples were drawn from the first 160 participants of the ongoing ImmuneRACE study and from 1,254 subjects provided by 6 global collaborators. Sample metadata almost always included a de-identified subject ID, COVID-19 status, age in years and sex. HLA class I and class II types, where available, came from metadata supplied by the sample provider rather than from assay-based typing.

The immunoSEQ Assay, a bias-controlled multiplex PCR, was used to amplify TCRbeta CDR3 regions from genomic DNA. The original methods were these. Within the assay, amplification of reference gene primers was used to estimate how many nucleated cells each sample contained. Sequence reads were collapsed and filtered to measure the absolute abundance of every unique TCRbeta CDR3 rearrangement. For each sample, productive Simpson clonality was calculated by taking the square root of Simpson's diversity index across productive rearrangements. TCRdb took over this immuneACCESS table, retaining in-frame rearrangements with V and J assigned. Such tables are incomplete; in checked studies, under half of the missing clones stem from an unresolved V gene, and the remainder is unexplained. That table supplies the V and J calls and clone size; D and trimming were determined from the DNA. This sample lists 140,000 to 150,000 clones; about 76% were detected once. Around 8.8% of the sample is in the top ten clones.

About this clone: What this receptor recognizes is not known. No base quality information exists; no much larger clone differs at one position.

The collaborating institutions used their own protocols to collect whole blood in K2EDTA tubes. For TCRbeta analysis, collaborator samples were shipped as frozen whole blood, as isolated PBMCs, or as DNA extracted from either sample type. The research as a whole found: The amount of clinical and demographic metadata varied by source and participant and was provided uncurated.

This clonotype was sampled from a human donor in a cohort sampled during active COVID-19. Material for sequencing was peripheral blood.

The nucleotide sequence reads TGTGCCAGCAGTTTAGGCGGGACCCTCTCTGGAAACACCATATATTTT. It translates to CASSLGGTLSGNTIYF. Recombination connected TRBV28 to TRBJ1-3; TRBD1 might be the D gene, on 5 matching bases. The CDR3 starts with the cysteine, ends with the phenylalanine, and has 16 residues. Only CDR3 DNA is held: 48 bases, read in frame from base 1. Per the germline V gene, MDHEN is the CDR1 and SYDVKM is the CDR2. V and J are truncated by 2 bases and 0 bases respectively, leaving an intervening sequence of 11 bases.